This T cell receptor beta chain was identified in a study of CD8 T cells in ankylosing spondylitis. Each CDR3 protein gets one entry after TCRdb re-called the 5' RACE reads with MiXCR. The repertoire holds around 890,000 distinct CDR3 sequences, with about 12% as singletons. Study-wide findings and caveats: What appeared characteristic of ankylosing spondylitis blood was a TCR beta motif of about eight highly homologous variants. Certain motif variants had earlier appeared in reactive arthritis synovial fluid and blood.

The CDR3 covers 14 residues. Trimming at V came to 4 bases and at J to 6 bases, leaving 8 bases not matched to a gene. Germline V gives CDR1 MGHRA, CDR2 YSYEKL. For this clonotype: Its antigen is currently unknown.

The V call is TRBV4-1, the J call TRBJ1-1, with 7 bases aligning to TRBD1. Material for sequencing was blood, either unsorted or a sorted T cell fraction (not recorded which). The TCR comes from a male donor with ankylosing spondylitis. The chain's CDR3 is CASSLRTGGSEAFF. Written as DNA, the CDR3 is TGCGCCAGCAGCCTGCGGACAGGTGGCTCTGAAGCTTTCTTT.